This T cell receptor beta chain was identified during a study of vaccination effects on CD4 cells after COVID-19. Study-level findings and limits: Late after vaccination, infection- and vaccine-induced clones showed marked clonal contraction.

This clone was seen a single time. Its antigen is undetermined. Sequencing was preceded by expansion of antigen-specific CD4+ T cells with viral peptide pools in the ViraFEST assay. Culturing for approximately 10 days preceded CD4+ T cell isolation. Having tested negative for nucleocapsid antibodies, the vaccine recipients showed no prior SARS-CoV-2 infection. The protocol was immunoSEQ multiplex PCR, while the TCRdb copy is restricted to in-frame clones and leaves out a portion. The repertoire holds about 55,000 clones, with around 67% as singletons. J gave up 3 bases and V 8 bases, and 8 bases lay outside the gene matches. The CDR3 loop spans 14 amino acids. CDR1 and CDR2 from the germline V gene are MDHEN and SYDVKM.

The TCR was taken from a human donor who received a COVID-19 vaccine. The source material was CD4+ T cells from PBMCs cultured with SARS-CoV-2 spike peptides, sampled before COVID-19 vaccination. The genes are TRBV28 and TRBJ1-1; 8 nucleotides align to TRBD1. The CDR3: CASGDRNIYTEAFF. In DNA, the CDR3 is TGTGCCAGCGGGGACAGGAACATTTACACTGAAGCTTTCTTT.